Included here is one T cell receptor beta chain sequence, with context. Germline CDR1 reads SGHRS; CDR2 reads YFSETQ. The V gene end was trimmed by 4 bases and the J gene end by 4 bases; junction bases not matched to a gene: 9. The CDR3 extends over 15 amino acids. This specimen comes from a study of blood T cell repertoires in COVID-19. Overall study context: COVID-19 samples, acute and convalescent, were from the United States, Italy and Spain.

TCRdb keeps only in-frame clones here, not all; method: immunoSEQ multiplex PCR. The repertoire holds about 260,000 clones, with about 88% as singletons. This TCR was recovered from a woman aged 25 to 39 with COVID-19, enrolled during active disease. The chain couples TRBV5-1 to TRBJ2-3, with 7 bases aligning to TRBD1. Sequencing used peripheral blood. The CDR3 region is CASSPEGGLADTQYF. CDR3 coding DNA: TGCGCCAGCAGCCCGGAAGGGGGCCTCGCAGATACGCAGTATTTT.